This is a list of T cell receptor beta chains from one sample in a study of T-cell reconstitution after alpha-beta-depleted transplantation in children. TCRdb re-analysed the PCR reads in MiXCR, keeping a single row per CDR3 protein. The sample has hundreds of thousands of distinct CDR3 sequences, around 9.6% seen once. The starting material was PBMCs from the stem cell graft donor, obtained from the stem cell graft. These receptors were taken from a human donor who donated a stem cell graft to a child with acute lymphoblastic leukemia. CDR3s include the opening cysteine and the closing phenylalanine or tryptophan. A D gene is named only where the DNA matches it firmly. Only some rows state a clone size, as once, few, many or a class for expanded clones.

J | V | D | size | CDR3 | DNA
TRBJ1-2 | TRBV18 | . | . | CASSPGQGSSGYTF | TGTGCCAGCTCACCAGGGCAGGGCTCCAGTGGCTACACCTTC
TRBJ2-7 | TRBV29-1 | . | many | CSAARDLSSYEQYF | TGCAGCGCCGCTCGGGACCTGAGCTCCTACGAGCAGTACTTC
TRBJ1-1 | TRBV18 | TRBD1 | many | CASSPAGTETEAFF | TGTGCCAGCTCACCCGCCGGGACAGAGACTGAAGCTTTCTTT
TRBJ1-1 | TRBV13 | . | many | CASSHTFRVRGDTEAFF | TGTGCCAGCAGCCATACTTTCAGGGTTAGGGGCGACACTGAAGCTTTCTTT
TRBJ1-2 | TRBV4-1 | TRBD1 | few | CASSLGRGLGYTF | TGCGCCAGCAGCCTCGGCAGGGGGCTTGGCTACACCTTC
TRBJ2-1 | TRBV12-3/TRBV12-4 | . | . | CASRRGVAHGEQFF | TGTGCCAGCCGAAGGGGTGTGGCTCATGGTGAGCAGTTCTTC
TRBJ1-4 | TRBV2 | . | many | CASTAPLREKLFF | TGTGCCAGCACCGCGCCCCTTAGGGAAAAACTGTTTTTT
TRBJ1-1 | TRBV20-1 | . | few | CSARRGHPNTEAFF | TGCAGTGCTAGACGGGGACACCCGAACACTGAAGCTTTCTTT
TRBJ2-1 | TRBV5-1 | TRBD1 | many | CASSPGGEGYNEQFF | TGCGCCAGCAGCCCAGGGGGTGAGGGGTACAATGAGCAGTTCTTC
TRBJ2-2 | TRBV7-9 | . | few | CASSQRGGIYTGELFF | TGTGCCAGCAGCCAACGGGGCGGGATTTACACCGGGGAGCTGTTTTTT
TRBJ2-1 | TRBV14 | TRBD1 | many | CASSQDLRRTGAYNEQFF | TGTGCCAGCAGCCAAGATCTCAGGCGGACAGGGGCCTACAATGAGCAGTTCTTC
TRBJ2-2 | TRBV12-3/TRBV12-4 | . | few | CASSGGYRVRSPTGELFF | TGTGCCAGCAGTGGGGGTTACAGGGTCCGAAGCCCCACCGGGGAGCTGTTTTTT
TRBJ2-2 | TRBV7-2 | . | few | CASSFSLGAGMVPRQTGELFF | TGTGCCAGCAGCTTCTCCTTGGGGGCAGGGATGGTCCCTCGTCAAACCGGGGAGCTGTTTTTT
TRBJ2-3 | TRBV5-1 | TRBD1 | many | CASSLAGRGLGDTQYF | TGCGCCAGCAGCTTGGCCGGCAGGGGGCTAGGAGATACGCAGTATTTT
TRBJ2-1 | TRBV20-1 | . | few | CSARGLGYNEQFF | TGCAGTGCTAGAGGGCTGGGGTACAATGAGCAGTTCTTC
TRBJ1-5 | TRBV6-2/TRBV6-3 | TRBD1 | few | CASGDSSGYQPQHF | TGTGCCAGCGGGGACAGTTCGGGCTATCAGCCCCAGCATTTT
TRBJ2-5 | TRBV9 | TRBD1 | . | CASSVGAGQGGETQYF | TGTGCCAGCAGCGTAGGCGCGGGACAGGGCGGGGAGACCCAGTACTTC
TRBJ2-5 | TRBV3-1 | . | . | CASSQDIETQYF | TGTGCCAGCAGCCAAGATATAGAGACCCAGTACTTC
TRBJ1-4 | TRBV5-1 | . | few | CASSSGSATNEKLFF | TGCGCCAGCAGCTCCGGGTCCGCCACTAATGAAAAACTGTTTTTT
TRBJ1-2 | TRBV12-3/TRBV12-4 | TRBD1 | many | CASSSGQGGTFFYGYTF | TGTGCCAGCAGTTCGGGACAGGGGGGTACTTTCTTCTATGGCTACACCTTC
TRBJ2-5 | TRBV24-1 | TRBD1 | few | CATSAGTGHQETQYF | TGTGCCACCAGTGCCGGGACAGGGCACCAAGAGACCCAGTACTTC
TRBJ2-7 | TRBV4-3 | TRBD1 | . | CASSHPDRGSEQYF | TGCGCCAGCAGCCACCCGGACAGGGGAAGCGAGCAGTACTTC
TRBJ1-2 | TRBV20-1 | TRBD1 | few | CSVTTGGVRGYTF | TGCAGTGTTACGACAGGGGGCGTGAGGGGCTACACCTTC
TRBJ1-1 | TRBV7-9 | . | many | CASSLKGDGVTEAFF | TGTGCCAGCAGCTTAAAAGGGGACGGGGTCACTGAAGCTTTCTTT
TRBJ2-5 | TRBV6-2/TRBV6-3 | . | few | CASSYADPSETQYF | TGTGCCAGCAGTTACGCGGACCCCTCTGAGACCCAGTACTTC
TRBJ2-5 | TRBV7-2 | TRBD1 | many | CASSKGAETQYF | TGTGCCAGCAGCAAGGGGGCAGAGACCCAGTACTTC
TRBJ1-5 | TRBV20-1 | . | many | CSARVPEGSPGQPQHF | TGCAGTGCTAGAGTTCCGGAAGGTAGCCCCGGGCAGCCCCAGCATTTT
TRBJ1-2 | TRBV4-1 | . | few | CASSQEYRSYGYTF | TGCGCCAGCAGCCAAGAGTACAGAAGCTATGGCTACACCTTC
TRBJ1-1 | TRBV4-2 | . | . | CASSPAMDNTEAFF | TGTGCCAGCAGCCCCGCCATGGACAACACTGAAGCTTTCTTT
TRBJ2-7 | TRBV10-2 | TRBD1 | many | CATGQYSYEQYF | TGCGCCACGGGACAGTACTCCTACGAGCAGTACTTC
TRBJ1-5 | TRBV7-2 | . | few | CASSLGRGYNSLSNQPQHF | TGTGCCAGCAGCTTAGGGAGAGGGTATAACTCCCTTAGCAATCAGCCCCAGCATTTT
TRBJ2-7 | TRBV7-8 | . | few | CASKLGAPSYEQYF | TGTGCCAGCAAGTTGGGGGCCCCATCCTACGAGCAGTACTTC
TRBJ2-3 | TRBV20-1 | TRBD1 | . | CSAGDRVTDTQYF | TGCAGTGCTGGGGACAGGGTGACAGATACGCAGTATTTT
TRBJ2-5 | TRBV7-6 | TRBD1 | . | CASSLGLRDSQETQYF | TGTGCCAGCAGCTTAGGACTCCGGGACAGCCAAGAGACCCAGTACTTC
TRBJ2-7 | TRBV27 | . | once | CASEGGSSREQYF | TGTGCCAGCGAGGGGGGAAGCTCGAGAGAGCAGTACTTC
TRBJ2-1 | TRBV2 | . | many | CASYRSYNEQFF | TGTGCCAGCTATCGGTCCTACAATGAGCAGTTCTTC
TRBJ2-3 | TRBV10-3 | TRBD2 | . | CAISTSGGTDTQYF | TGTGCCATCAGCACTAGCGGGGGCACAGATACGCAGTATTTT
TRBJ1-5 | TRBV11-2 | . | many | CASSFRKNQPQHF | TGTGCCAGCAGCTTTAGGAAAAATCAGCCCCAGCATTTT
TRBJ2-1 | TRBV7-6 | . | . | CASSLSPGINEQFF | TGTGCCAGCAGCTTATCTCCCGGTATCAATGAGCAGTTCTTC
TRBJ2-2 | TRBV5-1 | . | many | CASSLRAGTGELFF | TGCGCCAGCAGCTTGCGTGCAGGGACCGGGGAGCTGTTTTTT
TRBJ2-2 | TRBV5-1 | . | few | CASSLAGVGELFF | TGCGCCAGCAGCTTGGCGGGGGTCGGGGAGCTGTTTTTT